A single sample is the source of the 14 T cell receptor beta chains below, sequenced in a study of blood T cell repertoires in COVID-19. The assay was immunoSEQ multiplex PCR, and TCRdb's table has in-frame clones only and misses some. The data hold 350,000 to 450,000 clones, with around 83% observed a single time. Sequencing was carried out using PBMCs or T cells enriched from blood (not recorded which). The source is a woman aged 45-59 years who had recovered from COVID-19.

The V and J genes are TRBV10-3 and TRBJ1-1; TRBD1 aligns across 7 bases. This CDR3 region has 15 residues. V dropped 3 bases and J dropped 0; count of bases not matched to a gene: 4. Germline V gene sequence: CDR1 ENHRY, CDR2 SYGVKD. Here the CDR3 reads CAISDQGGVNTEAFF. As DNA, the CDR3 is TGTGCCATCAGTGACCAGGGGGGAGTGAACACTGAAGCTTTCTTT.

This clone was recorded only once. This chain connects TRBV2 to TRBJ2-2, with D possibly matching TRBD1 (5 bases). Looked up from germline, CDR1 is SNHLY and CDR2 is FYNNEI. The V end was cut by 8 bases, the J end by 4 bases, with 14 bases between. This CDR3 has 14 amino acids. The CDR3 DNA reads TGTGCCAGCCTCCTTGGGGCCGGCACCGGGGAGCTGTTTTTT. Protein product: CASLLGAGTGELFF. Complete variable domain (other parts from reference TRBV2 and TRBJ2-2): EPEVTQTPSHQVTQMGQEVILRCVPISNHLYFYWYRQILGQKVEFLVSFYNNEISEKSEIFDDQFSVERPDGSNFTLKIRSTKLEDSAMYFCASLLGAGTGELFFGEGSRLTVL.

The rearrangement joins TRBV11-3 to TRBJ1-4, with 9 bases identical to TRBD1. The CDR3 contains 13 residues. The V gene's germline CDR1 is SGHNT and CDR2 YENEEA. CDR3 in DNA: TGTGCTTCCGGCCGGACAGGGGATGAAAAACTGTTTTTT. It specifies CASGRTGDEKLFF.

The V gene is TRBV10-1, the J gene TRBJ2-3, with 7 bases that match TRBD1. Germline V lookup: CDR1 WNHNN, CDR2 SYGVQD (reference sequence). The CDR3 runs to 16 residues. V was pared by 2 bases and J by 4 bases, with 9 bases of the junction left unmatched. CDR3: CASSEEGASCPDTQYF. The CDR3 DNA sequence: TGCGCCAGCAGTGAGGAGGGGGCTTCATGTCCAGATACGCAGTATTTT.

The chain employs TRBV5-1 and TRBJ2-7, with D perhaps matching TRBD1 (7 bases). Germline assignment: CDR1 SGHRS and CDR2 YFSETQ. V lost 0 bases and J lost 2, with 12 bases in between. The CDR3 covers 15 residues. This chain's CDR3 is CASSLGSGGPYEQYF. DNA of the CDR3: TGCGCCAGCAGCTTGGGGTCAGGGGGGCCCTACGAGCAGTACTTC.

The chain recombines TRBV2 with TRBJ2-1; the D gene is possibly TRBD2 (7 bases). V dropped 5 bases and J dropped 7 bases, with 18 bases sitting between them. Germline CDR1 reads SNHLY; CDR2 reads FYNNEI. CDR3 size: 15 residues. The chain's CDR3 is CASSRPRGGANEQFF. In DNA, the CDR3 is TGTGCCAGCAGTCGCCCGAGGGGGGGGGCTAATGAGCAGTTCTTC.

The rearrangement uses TRBV28 and TRBJ1-2; D uncertain. Germline lookup yields CDR1 MDHEN and CDR2 SYDVKM. V shed 6 bases and J shed 8 bases, with 16 bases lying between them. This CDR3 spans 13 amino acids. DNA for the CDR3: TGTGCCAGCAGCAGGACGGGAGGTCGGGGCTACACCTTC. This translates into CASSRTGGRGYTF.

This sequence joins TRBV6-2 or TRBV6-3 and TRBJ2-7; D gene ambiguous. The CDR3 extends over 14 amino acids. Germline V gene lookup returns CDR1 MNHEY and CDR2 SVGEGT. Trimming pared 4 bases from V and 1 base from J, leaving 11 bases between. DNA for the CDR3: TGTGCCAGCAGTTTCCCCCAGGAATCCTACGAGCAGTACTTC. This translates into CASSFPQESYEQYF.

The rearrangement uses TRBV19 and TRBJ2-7, with D tentatively TRBD1 (7 bases). Per the germline V gene, CDR1 is LNHDA and CDR2 is SQIVND (reference sequence). The CDR3 has 15 amino acids. The V and J ends lost 3 bases and 1 base respectively, with 13 bases between them. The CDR3 DNA follows: TGTGCCAGTAGTATCGGAGGGGGCCGATCCTACGAGCAGTACTTC. This codes for CASSIGGGRSYEQYF.

CDR3 sequence: CASSSGGDTEAFF. The CDR3 DNA reads TGTGCCAGCAGCTCGGGGGGGGACACTGAAGCTTTCTTT. The gene calls are TRBV7-2 and TRBJ1-1; a possible D gene is TRBD1 (5 bases). With 4 bases removed from V and 3 bases from J, the gap between germline ends came to 9 bases. Germline assignment: CDR1 SGHTA and CDR2 FQGNSA. The CDR3 covers 13 residues. The full variable domain, its missing parts supplied by reference TRBV7-2 and TRBJ1-1, is GAGVSQSPSNKVTEKGKDVELRCDPISGHTALYWYRQSLGQGLEFLIYFQGNSAPDKSGLPSDRFSAERTGGSVSTLTIQRTQQEDSAVYLCASSSGGDTEAFFGQGTRLTVV.

This clone was counted between two and nine times. This specimen includes other DNA sequences encoding the same CDR3. The rearrangement links TRBV28 to TRBJ1-1; 10 nucleotides align to TRBD1. J was trimmed by 4 bases and V by 5 bases; bases with no gene match: 7. The V gene's germline CDR1 is MDHEN and CDR2 SYDVKM. This CDR3 has 15 residues. The CDR3 DNA reads as TGTGCCAGCAGTCCGTCCCGGGACAGGGGCACTGAAGCTTTCTTT. Its translation is CASSPSRDRGTEAFF.

The rearrangement joins TRBV9 to TRBJ2-2, with a weak D call TRBD2 (5 bases). The V gene's germline CDR1 is SGDLS and CDR2 YYNGEE. This CDR3 has 14 amino acids. Trimming took off 8 bases at V and 5 bases at J, with 16 bases between the two ends. The CDR3 sequence: CASSDRRGTGELFF. CDR3 nucleotides: TGTGCCAGTTCCGACCGCCGAGGGACCGGGGAGCTGTTTTTT. Based on the CDR3 plus reference TRBV9 and TRBJ2-2, the full variable domain is DSGVTQTPKHLITATGQRVTLRCSPRSGDLSVYWYQQSLDQGLQFLIQYYNGEERAKGNILERFSAQQFPDLHSELNLSSLELGDSALYFCASSDRRGTGELFFGEGSRLTVL.

This clone was seen only a few times. V is TRBV14 and J is TRBJ1-4; D not resolved. V lost 0 bases, J lost 11 bases, and 10 bases lay in between. The CDR3 has 13 amino acids. CDR1 is SGHDN, CDR2 FVKESK, per germline. The CDR3 protein is CASSQDPHNKLFF. CDR3 coding DNA: TGTGCCAGCAGCCAAGACCCCCACAATAAACTGTTTTTT.

This clone was observed a single time. This chain connects TRBV23-1 to TRBJ1-1; TRBD1 aligns across 7 bases. TRBV23-1 has ORF status, its function being uncertain. The junction had 18 bases not matched to a gene; V was cut back by 10 bases and J by 1 base. CDR3 length: 17 residues. In nucleotides, the CDR3 is TGCGCCAACCTAGGGGGAGGTTGGGACAGTTCGAACACTGAAGCTTTCTTT. It specifies CANLGGGWDSSNTEAFF.